The present entry profiles one TCR beta chain with its context. The germline gives CDR1 SQVTM, CDR2 ANQGSEA. This CDR3 is built from 15 residues. J was trimmed by 4 bases and V by 7 bases; bases with no gene match: 10. The sample originates from a study of blood T cell repertoires in COVID-19. Study-wide background: Sites in the United States, Italy and Spain provided acute and convalescent COVID-19 samples. In each case, the material was cDNA or gDNA derived from T cells, B-cell-depleted T cells, or PBMCs.

Here immunoSEQ multiplex PCR was the method, and the copy in TCRdb shows in-frame clones only, minus some. The sample consists of 540,000 or so clones, about 88% of them appearing once. Enrollment of patients from Seattle took place during active infection, with longitudinal follow-up. Sequencing input: peripheral blood. The TCR was taken from a woman aged 45-60 years with COVID-19, enrolled during active disease. V and J are TRBV29-1 and TRBJ2-6; 7 bases are shared with TRBD1. CDR3 amino acids: CSAIRTGAGANVLTF. CDR3 coding DNA: TGCAGCGCCATCCGAACAGGGGCCGGGGCCAACGTCCTGACTTTC.